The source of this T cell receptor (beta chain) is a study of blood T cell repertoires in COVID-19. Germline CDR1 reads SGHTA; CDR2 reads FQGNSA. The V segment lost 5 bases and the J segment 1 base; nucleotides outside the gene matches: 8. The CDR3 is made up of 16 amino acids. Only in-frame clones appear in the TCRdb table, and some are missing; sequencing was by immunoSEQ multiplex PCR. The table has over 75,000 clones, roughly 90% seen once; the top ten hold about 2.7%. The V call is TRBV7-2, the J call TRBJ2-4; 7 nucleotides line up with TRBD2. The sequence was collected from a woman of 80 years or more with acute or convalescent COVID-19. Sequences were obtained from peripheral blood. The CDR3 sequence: CASSPGEGRAKNIQYF. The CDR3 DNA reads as TGTGCCAGCAGCCCGGGGGAGGGAAGGGCCAAAAACATTCAGTACTTC.